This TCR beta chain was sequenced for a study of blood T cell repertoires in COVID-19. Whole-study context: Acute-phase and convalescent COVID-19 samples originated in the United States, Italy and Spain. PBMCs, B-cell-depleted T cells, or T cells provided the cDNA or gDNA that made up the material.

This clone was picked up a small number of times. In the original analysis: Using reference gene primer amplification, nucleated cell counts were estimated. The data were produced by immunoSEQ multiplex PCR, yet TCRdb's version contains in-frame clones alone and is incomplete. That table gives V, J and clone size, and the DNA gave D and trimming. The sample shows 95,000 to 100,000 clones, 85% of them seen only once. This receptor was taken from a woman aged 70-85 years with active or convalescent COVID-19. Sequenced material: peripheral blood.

CDR3 nucleotide sequence: TGTGCCAGTAGACCCGGGACAGGGAGGAGAGGCTATGGCTACACCTTC. Its protein product is CASRPGTGRRGYGYTF. The V call is TRBV19, the J call TRBJ1-2, with TRBD1 matching over 9 bases. Germline V gene data show CDR1 as LNHDA and CDR2 as SQIVND (reference sequence). Losses at the gene ends were 6 bases for V and 4 bases for J; bases not matched to a gene: 12. CDR3 length: 16 amino acids.